A single sample is the source of the 11 T cell receptor beta chains below, sequenced in a study of cytomegalovirus exposure and HLA in healthy donors. PCR involved 60 Vbeta and 13 Jbeta primers. Some clones are missing from TCRdb's copy, which holds only in-frame ones; the method was immunoSEQ multiplex PCR. The sample includes about 79,000 clones, around three quarters of them seen just once. Material for sequencing was PBMCs. The receptors stem from a man aged 60 to 75 in good health and CMV-seronegative.

The genes are TRBV19 and TRBJ1-5; tentative D call: TRBD1 (5 bases). Germline V gene data show CDR1 as LNHDA and CDR2 as SQIVND (reference sequence). V shed 5 bases and J shed 7 bases, with 15 bases lying between them. The CDR3 loop spans 14 amino acids. This CDR3 is CASSYVSGGQPQHF. CDR3 nucleotide sequence: TGTGCCAGTAGTTACGTGTCCGGGGGACAGCCCCAGCATTTT.

The chain uses TRBV4-2 and TRBJ2-2; D is perhaps TRBD1 (5 bases). Germline values: CDR1 LGHNA, CDR2 YNFKEQ. The CDR3 contains 15 residues. V lost 1 base, J lost 7 bases, and 13 bases lay in between. CDR3 protein: CASSQGQGEVGELFF. The CDR3, as DNA: TGTGCCAGCAGCCAAGGTCAGGGTGAGGTCGGGGAGCTGTTTTTT.

The chain couples TRBV9 to TRBJ2-7, with D possibly TRBD1 on 5 matching bases. V was cut by 5 bases and J by 3 bases, with 18 bases left in between. CDR3 length: 15 amino acids. The germline gives CDR1 SGDLS, CDR2 YYNGEE. This CDR3 is CASSSDRDLNYEQYF. The CDR3 region has the DNA TGTGCCAGCAGTTCAGACAGAGATTTAAACTACGAGCAGTACTTC.

This sequence joins TRBV6-5 and TRBJ2-7, with TRBD2 matching over 11 bases. This CDR3 is built from 15 residues. The germline CDR1 and CDR2 sequences are MNHEY and SVGAGI. The junction had 10 bases not matched to a gene; V was cut back by 5 bases and J by 7 bases. The CDR3 is CASSRSGLAELEQYF. The DNA for the CDR3 is TGTGCCAGCAGTAGATCGGGACTAGCGGAACTAGAGCAGTACTTC.

J is TRBJ2-2 and V is TRBV2; weak D call: TRBD2 (5 bases). V lost 2 bases, J lost 4 bases, and 14 bases lay in between. Germline V CDR1 and CDR2: SNHLY, FYNNEI. The CDR3 extends over 16 amino acids. CDR3 loop: CASSENPPRATGELFF. Written as DNA, the CDR3 is TGTGCCAGCAGTGAAAACCCCCCGAGGGCCACCGGGGAGCTGTTTTTT.

CDR3 in amino acids: CASSLDRVDQYF. The DNA for the CDR3 is TGTGCCAGCAGTTTGGACAGGGTAGATCAGTACTTC. This chain links TRBV6-5 with TRBJ2-7, with TRBD1 identical over 8 bases. V was clipped by 4 bases and J by 10 bases; unmatched bases: 6. CDR1 and CDR2 (germline): MNHEY, SVGAGI. The CDR3 is 12 residues long.

This chain links TRBV2 with TRBJ2-4; possibly TRBD2 for D (6 bases). The CDR3 loop spans 13 amino acids. Germline CDR1 is SNHLY and CDR2 is FYNNEI. V was pared by 9 bases and J by 9 bases, with 18 bases between. The chain's CDR3 is CASGGAFGSIQYF. DNA of the CDR3: TGTGCCAGTGGAGGGGCTTTCGGTAGCATTCAGTACTTC.

The chain links TRBV19 to TRBJ1-1, with 7 positions matching TRBD1. The CDR3 is 17 amino acids. V was pared by 1 base and J by 1 base, with 9 bases of the junction left unmatched. The germline CDR1 and CDR2 sequences are LNHDA and SQIVND (reference sequence). The CDR3: CASSIVGAGGPNTEAFF. The CDR3 nucleotides are TGTGCCAGTAGTATAGTCGGGGCAGGGGGTCCGAACACTGAAGCTTTCTTT.

This clone was picked up one time. This sequence joins TRBV5-4 and TRBJ2-1; 10 nucleotides agree with TRBD1. V gave up 4 bases and J gave up 6 bases; unmatched junction bases: 7. The CDR3 length is 15 residues. Per germline, CDR1 SGHNT and CDR2 YYREEE (reference sequence). The CDR3 region is CASSNGQGGINEQFF. CDR3 nucleotide sequence: TGTGCCAGCAGCAACGGACAGGGGGGTATCAATGAGCAGTTCTTC.

This chain links TRBV7-6 with TRBJ2-2; 7 positions agree with TRBD2. The CDR3 has 18 amino acids. CDR1 and CDR2 from the germline V gene are SGHVS and FNYEAQ. The V gene end was trimmed by 2 bases and the J gene end by 0 bases; junction bases not matched to a gene: 9. CDR3 sequence reads: CASSLRVLAEPNTGELFF. The CDR3 DNA follows: TGTGCCAGCAGCTTAAGAGTTCTAGCGGAACCGAACACCGGGGAGCTGTTTTTT.

The V and J genes are TRBV29-1 and TRBJ2-5; D possibly corresponds to TRBD2 (6 bases). V was trimmed by 0 bases and J by 7 bases, leaving 9 bases between them. There are 12 residues in the CDR3. Germline V CDR1 and CDR2: SQVTM, ANQGSEA. The CDR3 nucleotides read TGCAGCGTTGAAGACCGGGAGTGGACCCAGTACTTC. This gives the protein CSVEDREWTQYF.